The 3 T cell receptor beta chains reported below all come from one sample, sequenced in a study of vaccination effects on CD4 cells after COVID-19. Following an approximately eleven-day culture, CD4+ T cells were purified. By PCR, the person was confirmed to have had SARS-CoV-2 infection between March and December 2020. Each participant was administered two doses of either the BNT162b2 or the mRNA-1273 vaccine. The antigens for these receptors are not known. The table came from immunoSEQ multiplex PCR; TCRdb's copy has only in-frame clones and leaves some out. The sample includes roughly 51,000 clones, around 70% seen only once; the top ten take roughly 5.2%. Sample: CD4+ T cells from PBMCs cultured without peptide, taken after COVID-19 vaccination. These receptors came from a human donor who had a prior SARS-CoV-2 infection.

The rearrangement links TRBV6-5 to TRBJ2-1, with D uncertain. The CDR3 consists of 12 residues. Germline CDR1 reads MNHEY; CDR2 reads SVGAGI. V gave up 6 bases and J gave up 5 bases, with 8 bases separating them. This CDR3 is CASSPRNNEQFF. CDR3 DNA: TGTGCCAGCAGCCCCAGGAACAATGAGCAGTTCTTC.

V gene TRBV19 combines with J gene TRBJ2-7; tentatively, D is TRBD1 (6 bases). V shed 5 bases and J shed 0 bases, with 14 bases lying between them. The CDR3 consists of 15 residues. CDR1 LNHDA and CDR2 SQIVND come from the germline V gene (reference sequence). The CDR3: CASSVRGDNSYEQYF. The CDR3 DNA follows: TGTGCCAGTAGTGTTAGAGGGGACAACTCCTACGAGCAGTACTTC.

The CDR3 bases are TGTGCCAGCAGCACCTACCAGCGGCAGCCCCAGCATTTT. Protein product: CASSTYQRQPQHF. The chain carries TRBV7-2 and TRBJ1-5; no clear D gene. The length of the CDR3 is 13 residues. V was clipped by 5 bases and J by 7 bases, with 12 bases between them. Germline V gives CDR1 SGHTA, CDR2 FQGNSA.